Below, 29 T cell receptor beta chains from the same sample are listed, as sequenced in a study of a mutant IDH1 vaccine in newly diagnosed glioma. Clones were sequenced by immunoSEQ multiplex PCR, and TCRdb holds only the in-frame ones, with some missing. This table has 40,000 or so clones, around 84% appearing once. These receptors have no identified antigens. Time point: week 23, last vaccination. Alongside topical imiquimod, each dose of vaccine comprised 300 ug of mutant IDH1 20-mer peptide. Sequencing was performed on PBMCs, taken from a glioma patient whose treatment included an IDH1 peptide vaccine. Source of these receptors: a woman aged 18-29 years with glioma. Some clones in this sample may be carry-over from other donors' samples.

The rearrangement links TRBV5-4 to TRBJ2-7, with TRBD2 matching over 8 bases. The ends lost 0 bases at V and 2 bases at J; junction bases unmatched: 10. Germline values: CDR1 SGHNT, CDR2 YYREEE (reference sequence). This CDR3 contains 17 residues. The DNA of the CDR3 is TGTGCCAGCAGCTTGGGGCGGGGGGCGGGAATAACCTACGAGCAGTACTTC. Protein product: CASSLGRGAGITYEQYF.

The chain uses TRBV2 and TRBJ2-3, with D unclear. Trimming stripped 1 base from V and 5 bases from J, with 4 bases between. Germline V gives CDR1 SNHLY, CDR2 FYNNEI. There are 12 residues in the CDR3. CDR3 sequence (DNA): TGTGCCAGCAGTGAAGGACGAGATACGCAGTATTTT. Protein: CASSEGRDTQYF.

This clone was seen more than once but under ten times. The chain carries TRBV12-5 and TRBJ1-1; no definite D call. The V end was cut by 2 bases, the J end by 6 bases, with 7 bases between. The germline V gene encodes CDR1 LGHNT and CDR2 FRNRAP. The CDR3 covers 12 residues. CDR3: CASGLSAPEAFF. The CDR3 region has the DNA TGTGCTAGTGGTTTGTCGGCACCTGAAGCTTTCTTT.

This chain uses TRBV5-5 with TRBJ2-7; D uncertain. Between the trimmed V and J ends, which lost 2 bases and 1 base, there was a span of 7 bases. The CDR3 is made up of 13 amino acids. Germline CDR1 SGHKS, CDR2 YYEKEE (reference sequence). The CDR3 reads CASSLESSYEQYF. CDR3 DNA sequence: TGTGCCAGCAGCTTAGAGAGTTCCTACGAGCAGTACTTC.

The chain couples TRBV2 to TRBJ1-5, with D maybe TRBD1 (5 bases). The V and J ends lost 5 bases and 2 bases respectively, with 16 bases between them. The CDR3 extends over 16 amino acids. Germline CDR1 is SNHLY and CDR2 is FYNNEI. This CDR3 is CASSPPGRDGNQPQHF. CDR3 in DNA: TGTGCCAGCAGTCCACCGGGCAGGGATGGCAATCAGCCCCAGCATTTT.

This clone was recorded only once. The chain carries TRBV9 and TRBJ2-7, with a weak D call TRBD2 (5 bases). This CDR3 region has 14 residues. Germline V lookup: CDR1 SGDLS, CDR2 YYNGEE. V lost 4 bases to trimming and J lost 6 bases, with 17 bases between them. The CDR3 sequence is CASSLVGRSGEQYF. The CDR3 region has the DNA TGTGCCAGCAGCCTAGTGGGGAGATCGGGCGAGCAGTACTTC.

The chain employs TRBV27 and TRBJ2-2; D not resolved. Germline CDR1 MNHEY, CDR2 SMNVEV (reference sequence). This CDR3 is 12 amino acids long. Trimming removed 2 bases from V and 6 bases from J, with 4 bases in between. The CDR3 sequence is CASSLQAGELFF. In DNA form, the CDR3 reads TGTGCCAGCAGTTTACAAGCCGGGGAGCTGTTTTTT.

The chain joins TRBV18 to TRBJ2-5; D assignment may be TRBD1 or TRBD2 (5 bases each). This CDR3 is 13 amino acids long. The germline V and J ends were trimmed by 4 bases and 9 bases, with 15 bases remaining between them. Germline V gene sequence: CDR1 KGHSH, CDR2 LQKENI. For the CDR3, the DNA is TGTGCCAGCTCACTACAAGCCTTGGGGGCCCAGTACTTC. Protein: CASSLQALGAQYF.

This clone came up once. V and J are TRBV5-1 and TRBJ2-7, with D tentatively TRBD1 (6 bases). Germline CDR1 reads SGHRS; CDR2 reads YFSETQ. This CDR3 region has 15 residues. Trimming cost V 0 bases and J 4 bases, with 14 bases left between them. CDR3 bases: TGCGCCAGCAGCTTGGTTGGGGGCCGGGAATACGAGCAGTACTTC. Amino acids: CASSLVGGREYEQYF. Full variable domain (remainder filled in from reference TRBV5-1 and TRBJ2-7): KAGVTQTPRYLIKTRGQQVTLSCSPISGHRSVSWYQQTPGQGLQFLFEYFSETQRNKGNFPGRFSGRQFSNSRSEMNVSTLELGDSALYLCASSLVGGREYEQYFGPGTRLTVT.

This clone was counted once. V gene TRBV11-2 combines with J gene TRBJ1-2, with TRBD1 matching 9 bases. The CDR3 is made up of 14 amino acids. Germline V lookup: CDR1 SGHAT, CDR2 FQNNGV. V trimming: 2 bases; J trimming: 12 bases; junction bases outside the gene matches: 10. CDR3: CASSLRGRGQGNTF. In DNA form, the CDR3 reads TGTGCCAGCAGCTTAAGGGGCAGAGGACAGGGGAACACCTTC.

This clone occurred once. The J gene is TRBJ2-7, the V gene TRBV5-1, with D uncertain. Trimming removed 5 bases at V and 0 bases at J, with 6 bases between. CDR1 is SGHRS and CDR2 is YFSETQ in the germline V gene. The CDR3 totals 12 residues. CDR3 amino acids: CASSSSSYEQYF. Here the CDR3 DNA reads TGCGCCAGCAGTTCTAGCTCCTACGAGCAGTACTTC.

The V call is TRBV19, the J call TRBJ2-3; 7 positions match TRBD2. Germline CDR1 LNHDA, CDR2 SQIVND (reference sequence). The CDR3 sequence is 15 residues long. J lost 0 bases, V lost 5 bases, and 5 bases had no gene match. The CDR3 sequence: CASSRLAVSTDTQYF. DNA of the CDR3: TGTGCCAGTAGTCGGCTAGCGGTGAGCACAGATACGCAGTATTTT.

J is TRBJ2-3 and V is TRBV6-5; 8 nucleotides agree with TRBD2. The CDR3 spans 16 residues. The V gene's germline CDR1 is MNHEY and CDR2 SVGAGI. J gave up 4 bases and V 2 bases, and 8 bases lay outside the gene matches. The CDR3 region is CASSYRTSRAADTQYF. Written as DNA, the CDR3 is TGTGCCAGCAGTTACCGGACTAGCAGGGCCGCAGATACGCAGTATTTT.

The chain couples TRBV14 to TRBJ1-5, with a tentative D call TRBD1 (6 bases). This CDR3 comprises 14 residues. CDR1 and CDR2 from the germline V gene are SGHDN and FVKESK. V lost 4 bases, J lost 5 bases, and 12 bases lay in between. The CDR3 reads CASSRQGIHQPQHF. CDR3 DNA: TGTGCCAGCAGCCGGCAGGGGATTCATCAGCCCCAGCATTTT.

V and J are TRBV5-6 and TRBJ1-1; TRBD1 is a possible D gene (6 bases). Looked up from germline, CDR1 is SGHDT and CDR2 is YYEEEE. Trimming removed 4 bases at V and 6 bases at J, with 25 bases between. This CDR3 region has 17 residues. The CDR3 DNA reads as TGTGCCAGCAGCGATACAGGGCAGCGCTTGGTTCCGGCTGAAGCTTTCTTT. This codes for CASSDTGQRLVPAEAFF. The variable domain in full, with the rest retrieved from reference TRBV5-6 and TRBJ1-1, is DAGVTQSPTHLIKTRGQQVTLRCSPKSGHDTVSWYQQALGQGPQFIFQYYEEEERQRGNFPDRFSGHQFPNYSSELNVNALLLGDSALYLCASSDTGQRLVPAEAFFGQGTRLTVV.

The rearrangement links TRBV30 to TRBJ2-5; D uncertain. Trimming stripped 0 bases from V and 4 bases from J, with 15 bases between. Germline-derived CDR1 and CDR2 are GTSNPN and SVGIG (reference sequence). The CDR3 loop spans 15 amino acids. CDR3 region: CAWSVRARLVETQYF. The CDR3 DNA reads TGTGCCTGGAGTGTACGGGCCCGTCTGGTAGAGACCCAGTACTTC.

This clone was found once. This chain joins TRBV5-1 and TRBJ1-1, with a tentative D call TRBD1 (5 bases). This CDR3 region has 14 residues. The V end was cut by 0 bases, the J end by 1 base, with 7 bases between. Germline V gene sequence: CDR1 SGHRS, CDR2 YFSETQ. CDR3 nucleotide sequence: TGCGCCAGCAGCTTGGTCGGGGCGAACACTGAAGCTTTCTTT. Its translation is CASSLVGANTEAFF.

CDR3 sequence reads: CASSLAAPHTEAFF. CDR3 sequence (DNA): TGTGCCAGCAGCTTAGCAGCCCCTCACACTGAAGCTTTCTTT. The V and J genes are TRBV7-9 and TRBJ1-1; D not resolved. V gave up 0 bases and J gave up 3 bases, with 8 bases separating them. This CDR3 is 14 amino acids long. In germline, CDR1 is SEHNR, CDR2 FQNEAQ (reference sequence).

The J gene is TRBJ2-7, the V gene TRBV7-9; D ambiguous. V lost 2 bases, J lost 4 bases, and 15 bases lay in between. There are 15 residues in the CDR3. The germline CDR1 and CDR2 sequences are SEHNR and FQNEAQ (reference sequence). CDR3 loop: CASSLPARPLYEQYF. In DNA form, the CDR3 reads TGTGCCAGCAGCTTACCGGCCCGTCCCCTTTACGAGCAGTACTTC.

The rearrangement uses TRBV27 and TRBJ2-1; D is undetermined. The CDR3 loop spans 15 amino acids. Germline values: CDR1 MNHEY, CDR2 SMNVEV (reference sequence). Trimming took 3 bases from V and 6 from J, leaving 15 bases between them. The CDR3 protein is CASSFDGRSPNEQFF. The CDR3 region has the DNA TGTGCCAGCAGTTTCGATGGTAGGTCTCCCAATGAGCAGTTCTTC.

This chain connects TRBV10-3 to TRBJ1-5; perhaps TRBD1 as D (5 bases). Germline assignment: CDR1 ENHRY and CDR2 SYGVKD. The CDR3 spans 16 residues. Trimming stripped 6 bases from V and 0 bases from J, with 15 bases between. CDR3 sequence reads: CAISPTDNHSNQPQHF. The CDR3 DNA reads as TGTGCCATCAGCCCGACAGATAACCATAGCAATCAGCCCCAGCATTTT.

CDR3 nucleotide sequence: TGTGCCAGCAGTTTAGAAGGACAGGGGGATGAAAAACTGTTTTTT. It yields the protein CASSLEGQGDEKLFF. The chain combines TRBV27 with TRBJ1-4; TRBD1 agrees at 10 bases. Germline values: CDR1 MNHEY, CDR2 SMNVEV (reference sequence). The CDR3 spans 15 residues. V dropped 2 bases and J dropped 6; count of bases not matched to a gene: 3.

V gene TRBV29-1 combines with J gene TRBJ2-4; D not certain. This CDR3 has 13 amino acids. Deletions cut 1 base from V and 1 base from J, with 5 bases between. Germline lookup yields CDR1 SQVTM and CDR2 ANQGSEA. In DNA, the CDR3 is TGCAGCGTTGAAGTGGGGGCCAAAAACATTCAGTACTTC. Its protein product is CSVEVGAKNIQYF.

The chain's CDR3 is CASGEGQGYEKLFF. The DNA of the CDR3 is TGCGCCAGCGGCGAGGGACAGGGTTATGAAAAACTGTTTTTT. The rearrangement links TRBV5-1 to TRBJ1-4, with 9 bases aligning to TRBD1. The V segment lost 7 bases and the J segment 6 bases; nucleotides outside the gene matches: 7. This CDR3 has 14 residues. Germline V gives CDR1 SGHRS, CDR2 YFSETQ.

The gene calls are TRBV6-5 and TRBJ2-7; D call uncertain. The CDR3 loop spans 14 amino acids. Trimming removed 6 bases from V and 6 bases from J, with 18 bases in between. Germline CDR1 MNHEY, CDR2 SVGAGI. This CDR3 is CASRILRVGSEQYF. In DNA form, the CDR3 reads TGTGCCAGCAGGATCCTCCGAGTAGGTAGCGAGCAGTACTTC.

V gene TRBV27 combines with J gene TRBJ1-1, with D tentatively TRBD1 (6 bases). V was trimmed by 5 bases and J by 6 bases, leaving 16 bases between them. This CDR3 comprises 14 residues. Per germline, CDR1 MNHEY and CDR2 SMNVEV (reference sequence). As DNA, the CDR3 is TGTGCCAGCAGTGTTTCTACAGGGATCGCTGAAGCTTTCTTT. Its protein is CASSVSTGIAEAFF.

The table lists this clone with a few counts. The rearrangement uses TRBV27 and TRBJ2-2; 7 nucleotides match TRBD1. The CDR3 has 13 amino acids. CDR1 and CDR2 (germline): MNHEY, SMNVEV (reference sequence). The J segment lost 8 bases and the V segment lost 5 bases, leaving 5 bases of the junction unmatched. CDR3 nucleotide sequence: TGTGCCAGCAGTACAAGGGGGCGAGGGGAGCTGTTTTTT. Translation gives CASSTRGRGELFF.

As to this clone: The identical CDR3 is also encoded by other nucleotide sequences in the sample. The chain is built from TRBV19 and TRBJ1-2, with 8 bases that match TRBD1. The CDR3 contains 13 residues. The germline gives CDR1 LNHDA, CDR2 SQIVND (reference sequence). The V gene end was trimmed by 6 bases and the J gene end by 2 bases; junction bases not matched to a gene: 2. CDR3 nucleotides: TGTGCCAGTAGCAGGACAGGGAACTATGGCTACACCTTC. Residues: CASSRTGNYGYTF.

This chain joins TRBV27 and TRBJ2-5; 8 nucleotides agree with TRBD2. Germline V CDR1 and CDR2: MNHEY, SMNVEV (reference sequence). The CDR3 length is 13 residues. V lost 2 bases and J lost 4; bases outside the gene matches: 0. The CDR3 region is CASSLAGGETQYF. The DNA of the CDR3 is TGTGCCAGCAGTTTAGCGGGAGGAGAGACCCAGTACTTC.